One sample yielded the 14 T cell receptor beta chains listed below, sequenced in a study of blood T cell repertoires in COVID-19. Profiled with immunoSEQ multiplex PCR; TCRdb holds only in-frame clones, not every one. The sample has about 250,000 clones; nearly 90% are singletons. The sequencing input was peripheral blood. These receptors all come from a woman aged 60-70 years with COVID-19, enrolled during active disease.

The gene calls are TRBV14 and TRBJ2-7, with D maybe TRBD1 (6 bases). V lost 2 bases and J 1 base, leaving 15 bases between the germline ends. Per the germline V gene, CDR1 is SGHDN and CDR2 is FVKESK. The CDR3 loop spans 16 amino acids. CDR3: CASSQTGTLRSYEQYF. CDR3 sequence (DNA): TGTGCCAGCAGCCAAACCGGGACACTAAGATCCTACGAGCAGTACTTC.

CDR3 loop: CASSLQHSYGYTF. CDR3 coding DNA: TGTGCCAGCAGCTTACAGCACAGCTATGGCTACACCTTC. The rearrangement links TRBV7-9 to TRBJ1-2; D remains unclear. Germline V gene lookup returns CDR1 SEHNR and CDR2 FQNEAQ (reference sequence). There are 13 residues in the CDR3. V shed 2 bases and J shed 4 bases, with 8 bases lying between them.

V and J are TRBV4-2 and TRBJ1-2, with TRBD1 identical over 7 bases. Germline loops: CDR1 LGHNA, CDR2 YNFKEQ. The CDR3 totals 18 residues. The ends lost 0 bases at V and 5 bases at J; junction bases unmatched: 15. CDR3 nucleotides: TGTGCCAGCAGCCAAGAGGCTGCGACAGGGAGAAGTTTGTATGGCTACACCTTC. Its translation: CASSQEAATGRSLYGYTF.

J is TRBJ1-2 and V is TRBV19; D is ambiguous. This CDR3 has 14 residues. The germline gives CDR1 LNHDA, CDR2 SQIVND (reference sequence). The V end lost 3 bases, the J end lost 4 bases, and 12 bases lay between the germline ends. The CDR3 here is CASSMRSGSYGYTF. For the CDR3, the DNA is TGTGCCAGTAGTATGCGCTCGGGGAGCTATGGCTACACCTTC. The whole variable domain, remainder taken from reference TRBV19 and TRBJ1-2, is DGGITQSPKYLFRKEGQNVTLSCEQNLNHDAMYWYRQDPGQGLRLIYYSQIVNDFQKGDIAEGYSVSREKKESFPLTVTSAQKNPTAFYLCASSMRSGSYGYTFGSGTRLTVV.

The chain carries TRBV3-1 (or the pseudogene TRBV3-2) and TRBJ2-7; 9 bases match TRBD1. The germline V gene encodes CDR1 LGHDT and CDR2 YNNKEL (reference sequence). This CDR3 region has 14 residues. The ends lost 4 bases at V and 3 bases at J; junction bases unmatched: 4. CDR3 sequence reads: CASSPGQGNYEQYF. CDR3 nucleotide sequence: TGTGCCAGCAGCCCCGGACAGGGGAACTACGAGCAGTACTTC.

This clone showed up just once. J is TRBJ2-4 and V is TRBV4-2; 7 nucleotides line up with TRBD2. The CDR3 consists of 18 residues. The J segment lost 0 bases and the V segment lost 0 bases, leaving 8 bases of the junction unmatched. Germline loops: CDR1 LGHNA, CDR2 YNFKEQ. CDR3 bases: TGTGCCAGCAGCCAAGAGGGGAGTAGCGGGTTAGCCAAAAACATTCAGTACTTC. Its translation: CASSQEGSSGLAKNIQYF.

V is TRBV9 and J is TRBJ2-7; 9 bases map to TRBD1. V lost 0 bases to trimming and J lost 4 bases; unmatched junction nucleotides: 2. The CDR3 is made up of 14 amino acids. The V gene's germline CDR1 is SGDLS and CDR2 YYNGEE. The CDR3 sequence is CASSVGQGGYEQYF. CDR3 nucleotides: TGTGCCAGCAGCGTAGGACAGGGGGGTTACGAGCAGTACTTC.

This clone was recorded only once. V and J are TRBV7-9 and TRBJ2-3, with 8 nucleotides matching TRBD2. The CDR3 is 16 amino acids. V lost 1 base and J lost 0; bases outside the gene matches: 3. Germline CDR1 is SEHNR and CDR2 is FQNEAQ (reference sequence). The CDR3: CASSLVGGGSTDTQYF. CDR3 sequence (DNA): TGTGCCAGCAGCTTAGTTGGCGGGGGGAGCACAGATACGCAGTATTTT.

The rearrangement joins TRBV4-3 to TRBJ1-2; 7 nucleotides agree with TRBD1. With V trimmed by 6 bases and J by 0 bases, 4 bases remained unmatched. Germline V gene data show CDR1 as LGHNA and CDR2 as YSLEER. CDR3 length: 14 amino acids. The CDR3 DNA reads TGCGCCAGCAGAAGACAGGGAGCTAACTATGGCTACACCTTC. Its translation: CASRRQGANYGYTF.

This rearrangement joins TRBV6-1 to TRBJ2-1, with D possibly matching TRBD1 (5 bases). The V end lost 3 bases, the J end lost 8 bases, and 14 bases lay between the germline ends. Per the germline V gene, CDR1 is MNHNS and CDR2 is SASEGT. The length of the CDR3 is 14 residues. Here the CDR3 reads CASSDRPRVYEQFF. The CDR3 coding sequence is TGTGCCAGCAGTGACAGACCCAGGGTTTATGAGCAGTTCTTC.

This clone was seen a single time. V is TRBV5-4 and J is TRBJ2-7; a weak D match, TRBD2 (7 bases). The CDR3 contains 15 residues. Trimming cost V 3 bases and J 4 bases, with 17 bases left between them. Germline V gives CDR1 SGHNT, CDR2 YYREEE (reference sequence). CDR3 sequence: CASSSGGQGRYEQYF. In nucleotides, the CDR3 is TGTGCCAGCAGCTCCGGGGGGCAGGGGAGGTACGAGCAGTACTTC.

The chain is built from TRBV24-1 and TRBJ1-5; D gene uncertain. The ends were cut back, 0 bases at V and 3 bases at J, with 8 bases in the middle. CDR3 length: 15 amino acids. The V gene's germline CDR1 is KGHDR and CDR2 SFDVKD. The chain's CDR3 is CATSDLGQNNQPQHF. In nucleotides, the CDR3 is TGTGCCACCAGTGATTTGGGGCAGAACAATCAGCCCCAGCATTTT.

The rearrangement links TRBV19 to TRBJ2-2, with 9 bases that match TRBD1. The CDR3 extends over 15 amino acids. After removal of 4 bases from V and 4 bases from J, the junction contained 4 bases not matched to a gene. Germline CDR1 is LNHDA and CDR2 is SQIVND (reference sequence). The CDR3 nucleotides read TGTGCCAGTAGTACTACAGGGGGCATCACCGGGGAGCTGTTTTTT. Residues: CASSTTGGITGELFF.

This clone was picked up one time. The chain joins TRBV19 to TRBJ2-1; possibly TRBD1 for D (6 bases). V was pared by 0 bases and J by 7 bases, with 22 bases between. This CDR3 has 18 residues. The germline V gene has CDR1 LNHDA and CDR2 SQIVND (reference sequence). The CDR3, as DNA: TGTGCCAGTAGTATAGAGTGGGGTCGGGCAGGGGCTCGAAATGAGCAGTTCTTC. It codes for CASSIEWGRAGARNEQFF.